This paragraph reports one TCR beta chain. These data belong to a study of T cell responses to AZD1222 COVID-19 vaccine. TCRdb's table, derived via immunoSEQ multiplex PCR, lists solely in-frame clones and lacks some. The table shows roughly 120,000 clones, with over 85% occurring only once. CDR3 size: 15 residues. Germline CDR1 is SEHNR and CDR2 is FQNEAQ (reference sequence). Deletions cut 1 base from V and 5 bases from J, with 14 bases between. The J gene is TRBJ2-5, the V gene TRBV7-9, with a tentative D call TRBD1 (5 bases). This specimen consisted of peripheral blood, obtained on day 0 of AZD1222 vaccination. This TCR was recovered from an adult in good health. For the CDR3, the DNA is TGTGCCAGCAGCTTAGGGGGCGGAGACGGGGAGACCCAGTACTTC. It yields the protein CASSLGGGDGETQYF. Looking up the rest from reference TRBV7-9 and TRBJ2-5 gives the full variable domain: DTGVSQNPRHKITKRGQNVTFRCDPISEHNRLYWYRQTLGQGPEFLTYFQNEAQLEKSRLLSDRFSAERPKGSFSTLEIQRTEQGDSAMYLCASSLGGGDGETQYFGPGTRLLVL.